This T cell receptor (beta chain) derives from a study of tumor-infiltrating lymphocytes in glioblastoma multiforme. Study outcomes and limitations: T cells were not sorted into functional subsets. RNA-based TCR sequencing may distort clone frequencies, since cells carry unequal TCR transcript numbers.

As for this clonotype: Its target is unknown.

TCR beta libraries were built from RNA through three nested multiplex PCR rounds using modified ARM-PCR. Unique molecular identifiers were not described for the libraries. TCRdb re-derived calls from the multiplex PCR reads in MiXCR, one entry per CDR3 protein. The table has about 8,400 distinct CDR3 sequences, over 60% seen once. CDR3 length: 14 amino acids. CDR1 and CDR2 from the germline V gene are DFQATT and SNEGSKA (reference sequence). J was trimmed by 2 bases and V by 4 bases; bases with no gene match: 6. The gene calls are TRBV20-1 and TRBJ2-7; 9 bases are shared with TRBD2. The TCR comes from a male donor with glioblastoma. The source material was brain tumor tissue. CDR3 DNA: TGCAGTGCTAATAGCGGGAGCGAAGCCTACGAGCAGTACTTC. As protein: CSANSGSEAYEQYF.